What follows describes a single TCR beta chain. The germline V gene encodes CDR1 SGHVS and CDR2 FNYEAQ. Trimming left V 4 bases short and J 11 bases short, with 20 bases between. The CDR3 has 15 residues. This entry is derived from a study of blood T cell repertoires in COVID-19. Turning to the study itself: Acute and convalescent COVID-19 samples came from the United States, Italy and Spain. The analysed material was cDNA or gDNA that came from T cells, B-cell-depleted T cells, or PBMCs.

In the original processing: Researchers report that nucleated cell counts were estimated from reference gene primer amplification. Sequenced by immunoSEQ multiplex PCR; TCRdb stores in-frame clones only, minus some. V, J and clone size are those of that table, while D and trimming were read from the DNA. Of roughly 220,000 clones listed, around 82% were seen once; the top ten hold 3% to 3.5%. The clonotype was recovered from a woman aged 30 to 39 who had recovered from COVID-19. Sequenced: peripheral blood. The chain is built from TRBV7-6 and TRBJ1-4, with D perhaps matching TRBD1 (6 bases). CDR3 in DNA: TGTGCCAGCAGCTCATTAGGGGGGGCCGTTGGGAAACTGTTTTTT. Translating gives CASSSLGGAVGKLFF.